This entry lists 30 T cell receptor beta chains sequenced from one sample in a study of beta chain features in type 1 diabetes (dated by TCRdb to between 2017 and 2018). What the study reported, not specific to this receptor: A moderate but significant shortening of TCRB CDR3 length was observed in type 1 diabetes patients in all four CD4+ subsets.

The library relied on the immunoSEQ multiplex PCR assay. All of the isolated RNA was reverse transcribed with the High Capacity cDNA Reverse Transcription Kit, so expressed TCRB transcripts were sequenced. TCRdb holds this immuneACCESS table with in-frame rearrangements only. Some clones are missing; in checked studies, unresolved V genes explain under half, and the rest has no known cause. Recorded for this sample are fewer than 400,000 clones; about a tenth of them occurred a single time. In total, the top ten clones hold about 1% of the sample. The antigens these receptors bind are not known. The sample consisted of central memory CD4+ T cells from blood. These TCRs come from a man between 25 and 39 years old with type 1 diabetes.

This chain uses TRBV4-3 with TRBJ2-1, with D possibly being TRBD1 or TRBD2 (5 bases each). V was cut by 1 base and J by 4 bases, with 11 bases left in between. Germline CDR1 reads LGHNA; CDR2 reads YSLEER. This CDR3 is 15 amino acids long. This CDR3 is CASSQVGAGYNEQFF. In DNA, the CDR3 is TGCGCCAGCAGCCAAGTCGGGGCTGGATACAATGAGCAGTTCTTC.

This CDR3 reads CASSRRVEQPQHF. CDR3 nucleotides: TGTGCCAGCAGTCGGAGGGTCGAACAGCCCCAGCATTTT. The V gene is TRBV27, the J gene TRBJ1-5; no definite D call. V was shortened by 5 bases and J by 7 bases, with 12 bases between the two germline ends. Germline loops: CDR1 MNHEY, CDR2 SMNVEV (reference sequence). The CDR3 spans 13 residues.

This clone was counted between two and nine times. The CDR3 coding sequence is TGTGCCAGCAGCGTAATTCAGGGGAACACTGAAGCTTTCTTT. Protein product: CASSVIQGNTEAFF. The chain has TRBV9 and TRBJ1-1; tentatively, D is TRBD1 (5 bases). Germline values: CDR1 SGDLS, CDR2 YYNGEE. CDR3 length: 14 residues. The V and J ends lost 1 base and 1 base respectively, with 8 bases between them.

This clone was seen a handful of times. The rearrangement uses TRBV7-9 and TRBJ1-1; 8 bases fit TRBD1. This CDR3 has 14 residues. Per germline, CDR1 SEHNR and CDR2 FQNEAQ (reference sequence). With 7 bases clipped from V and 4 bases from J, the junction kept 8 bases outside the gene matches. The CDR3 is CASIRQGLGTEAFF. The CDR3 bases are TGTGCCAGCATCAGACAGGGGCTCGGCACTGAAGCTTTCTTT.

In DNA, the CDR3 is TGCGCCAGCAGCCAAGGCCCTGTAGGGGGGTACAATGAGCAGTTCTTC. Amino acid sequence: CASSQGPVGGYNEQFF. The chain combines TRBV4-3 with TRBJ2-1, with D possibly called TRBD1 or TRBD2 (6 bases each). This CDR3 is 16 amino acids long. Germline CDR1 is LGHNA and CDR2 is YSLEER. With 1 base removed from V and 4 bases from J, the gap between germline ends came to 14 bases.

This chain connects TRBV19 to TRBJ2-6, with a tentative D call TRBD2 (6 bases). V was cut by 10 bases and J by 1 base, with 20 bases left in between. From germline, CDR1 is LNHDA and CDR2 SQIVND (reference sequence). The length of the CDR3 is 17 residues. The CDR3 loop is CATYQAGWQSGANVLTF. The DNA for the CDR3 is TGTGCCACTTACCAGGCGGGGTGGCAATCTGGGGCCAACGTCCTGACTTTC.

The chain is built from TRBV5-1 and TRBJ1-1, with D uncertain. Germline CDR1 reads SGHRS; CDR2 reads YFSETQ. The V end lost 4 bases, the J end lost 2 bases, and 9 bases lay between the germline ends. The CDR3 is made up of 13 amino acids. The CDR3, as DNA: TGCGCCAGCAGCCAAGAGACTAACACTGAAGCTTTCTTT. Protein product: CASSQETNTEAFF.

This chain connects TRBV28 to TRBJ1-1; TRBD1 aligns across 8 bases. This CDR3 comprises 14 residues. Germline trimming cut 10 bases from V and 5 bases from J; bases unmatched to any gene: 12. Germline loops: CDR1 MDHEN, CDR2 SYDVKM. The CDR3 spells CATGAGGAWTEAFF. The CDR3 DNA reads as TGTGCCACCGGGGCAGGGGGCGCGTGGACTGAAGCTTTCTTT.

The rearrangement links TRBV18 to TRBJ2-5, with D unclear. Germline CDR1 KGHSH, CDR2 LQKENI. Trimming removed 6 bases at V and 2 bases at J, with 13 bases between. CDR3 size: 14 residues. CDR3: CASSQRNRQETQYF. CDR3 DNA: TGTGCCAGCTCCCAACGGAACCGACAAGAGACCCAGTACTTC.

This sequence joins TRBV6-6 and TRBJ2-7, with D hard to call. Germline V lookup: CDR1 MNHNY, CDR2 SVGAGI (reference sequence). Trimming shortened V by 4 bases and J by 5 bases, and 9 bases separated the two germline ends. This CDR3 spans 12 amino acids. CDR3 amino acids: CASSSSPNEQYF. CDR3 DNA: TGTGCCAGCAGTTCATCCCCAAACGAGCAGTACTTC.

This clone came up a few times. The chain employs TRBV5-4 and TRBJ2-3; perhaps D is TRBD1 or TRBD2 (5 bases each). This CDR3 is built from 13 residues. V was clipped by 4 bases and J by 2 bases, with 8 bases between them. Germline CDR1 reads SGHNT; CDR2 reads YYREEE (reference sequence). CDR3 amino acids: CASSPGTTDTQYF. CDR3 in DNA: TGTGCCAGCAGCCCGGGGACCACAGATACGCAGTATTTT.

The CDR3 bases are TGTGCCGGTCAGGGGTACGGCAATCAGCCCCAGCATTTT. Translation gives CAGQGYGNQPQHF. The rearrangement uses TRBV5-4 and TRBJ1-5; D possibly corresponds to TRBD1 (6 bases). The CDR3 totals 13 residues. Germline lookup yields CDR1 SGHNT and CDR2 YYREEE (reference sequence). V was cut by 10 bases and J by 2 bases, with 13 bases left in between.

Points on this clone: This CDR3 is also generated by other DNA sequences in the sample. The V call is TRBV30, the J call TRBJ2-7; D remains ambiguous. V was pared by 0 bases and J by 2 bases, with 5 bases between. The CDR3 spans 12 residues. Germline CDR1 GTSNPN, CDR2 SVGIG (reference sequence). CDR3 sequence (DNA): TGTGCCTGGAGTGTGGGCGCCTACGAGCAGTACTTC. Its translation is CAWSVGAYEQYF. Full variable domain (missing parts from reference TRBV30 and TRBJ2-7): SQTIHQWPATLVQPVGSPLSLECTVEGTSNPNLYWYRQAAGRGLQLLFYSVGIGQISSEVPQNLSASRPQDRQFILSSKKLLLSDSGFYLCAWSVGAYEQYFGPGTRLTVT.

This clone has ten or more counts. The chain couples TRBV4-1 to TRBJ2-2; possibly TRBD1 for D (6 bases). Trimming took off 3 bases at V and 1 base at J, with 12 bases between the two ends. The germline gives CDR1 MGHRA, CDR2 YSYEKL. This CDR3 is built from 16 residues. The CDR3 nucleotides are TGCGCCAGCAGCCACCATCCGGACAGGAACACCGGGGAGCTGTTTTTT. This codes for CASSHHPDRNTGELFF.

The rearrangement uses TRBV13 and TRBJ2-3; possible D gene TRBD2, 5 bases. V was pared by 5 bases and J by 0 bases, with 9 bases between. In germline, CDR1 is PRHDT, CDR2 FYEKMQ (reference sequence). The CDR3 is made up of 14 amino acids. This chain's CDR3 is CASSASTSTDTQYF. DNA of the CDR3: TGTGCCAGCAGCGCTAGCACTAGCACAGATACGCAGTATTTT.

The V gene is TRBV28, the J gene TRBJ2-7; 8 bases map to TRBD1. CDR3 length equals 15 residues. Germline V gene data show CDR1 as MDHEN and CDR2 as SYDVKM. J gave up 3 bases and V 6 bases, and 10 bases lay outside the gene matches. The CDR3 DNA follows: TGTGCCAGCAGAAAGACAGGGGAGAGGGACTACGAGCAGTACTTC. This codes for CASRKTGERDYEQYF.

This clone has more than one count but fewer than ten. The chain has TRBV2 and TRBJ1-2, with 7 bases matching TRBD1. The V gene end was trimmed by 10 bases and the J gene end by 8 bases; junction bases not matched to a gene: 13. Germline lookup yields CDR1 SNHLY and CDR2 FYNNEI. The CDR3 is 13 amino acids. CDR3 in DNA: TGTGCCACCCATGATGGGACAGCCGGCGGCTACACCTTC. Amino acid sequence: CATHDGTAGGYTF.

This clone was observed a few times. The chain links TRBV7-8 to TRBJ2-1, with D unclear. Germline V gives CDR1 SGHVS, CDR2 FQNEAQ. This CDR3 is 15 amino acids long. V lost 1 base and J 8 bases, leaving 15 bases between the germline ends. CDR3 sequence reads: CASSLVVSKGDEQFF. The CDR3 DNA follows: TGTGCCAGCAGCTTAGTCGTCAGCAAGGGCGATGAGCAGTTCTTC.

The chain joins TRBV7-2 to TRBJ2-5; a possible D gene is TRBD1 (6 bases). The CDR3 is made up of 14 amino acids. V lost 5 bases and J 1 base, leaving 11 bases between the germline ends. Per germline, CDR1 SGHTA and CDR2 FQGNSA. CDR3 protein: CASSLDSIQETQYF. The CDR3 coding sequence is TGTGCCAGCAGCCTGGACAGCATCCAAGAGACCCAGTACTTC.

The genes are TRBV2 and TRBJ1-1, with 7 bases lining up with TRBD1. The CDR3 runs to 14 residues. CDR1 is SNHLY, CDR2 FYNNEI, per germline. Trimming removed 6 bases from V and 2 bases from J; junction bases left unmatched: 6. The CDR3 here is CASSGDRANTEAFF. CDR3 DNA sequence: TGTGCCAGCAGCGGCGACAGGGCCAACACTGAAGCTTTCTTT.

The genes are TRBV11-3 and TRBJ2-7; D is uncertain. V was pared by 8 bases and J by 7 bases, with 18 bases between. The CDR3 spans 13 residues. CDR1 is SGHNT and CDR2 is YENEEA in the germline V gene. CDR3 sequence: CASASRRGGEQYF. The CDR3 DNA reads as TGTGCCAGCGCGAGCCGTAGAGGTGGGGAGCAGTACTTC. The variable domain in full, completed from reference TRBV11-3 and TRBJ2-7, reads EAGVVQSPRYKIIEKKQPVAFWCNPISGHNTLYWYLQNLGQGPELLIRYENEEAVDDSQLPKDRFSAERLKGVDSTLKIQPAELGDSAVYLCASASRRGGEQYFGPGTRLTVT.

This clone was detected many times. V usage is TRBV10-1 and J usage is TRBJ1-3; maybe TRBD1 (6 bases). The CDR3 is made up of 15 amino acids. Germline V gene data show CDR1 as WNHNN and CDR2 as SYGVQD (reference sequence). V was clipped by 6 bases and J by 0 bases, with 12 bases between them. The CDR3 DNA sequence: TGCGCCAGCAGCGCCGGACAGTACTCTGGAAACACCATATATTTT. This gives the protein CASSAGQYSGNTIYF.

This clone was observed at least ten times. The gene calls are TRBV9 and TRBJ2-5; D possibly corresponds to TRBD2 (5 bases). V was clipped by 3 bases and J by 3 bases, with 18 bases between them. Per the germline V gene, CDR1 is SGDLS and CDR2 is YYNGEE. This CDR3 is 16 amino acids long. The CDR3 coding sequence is TGTGCCAGCAGCGCAACTCCTAATACTAGGGAAGAGACCCAGTACTTC. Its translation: CASSATPNTREETQYF.

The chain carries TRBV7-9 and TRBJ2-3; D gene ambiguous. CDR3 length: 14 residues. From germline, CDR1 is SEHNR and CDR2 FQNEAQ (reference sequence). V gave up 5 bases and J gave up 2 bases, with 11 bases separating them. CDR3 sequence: CASSPTHATDTQYF. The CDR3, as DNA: TGTGCCAGCAGCCCGACACACGCCACAGATACGCAGTATTTT.

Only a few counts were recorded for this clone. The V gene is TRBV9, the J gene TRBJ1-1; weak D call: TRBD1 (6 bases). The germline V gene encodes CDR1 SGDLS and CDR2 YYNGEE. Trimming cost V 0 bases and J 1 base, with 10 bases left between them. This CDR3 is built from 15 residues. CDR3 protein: CASSVDTGKNTEAFF. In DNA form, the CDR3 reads TGTGCCAGCAGCGTAGATACAGGGAAGAACACTGAAGCTTTCTTT.

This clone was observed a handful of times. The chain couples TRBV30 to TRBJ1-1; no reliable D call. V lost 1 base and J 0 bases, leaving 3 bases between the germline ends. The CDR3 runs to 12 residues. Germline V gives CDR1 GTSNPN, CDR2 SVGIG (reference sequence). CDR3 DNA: TGTGCCTGGAGTGCCATGAACACTGAAGCTTTCTTT. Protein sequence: CAWSAMNTEAFF.

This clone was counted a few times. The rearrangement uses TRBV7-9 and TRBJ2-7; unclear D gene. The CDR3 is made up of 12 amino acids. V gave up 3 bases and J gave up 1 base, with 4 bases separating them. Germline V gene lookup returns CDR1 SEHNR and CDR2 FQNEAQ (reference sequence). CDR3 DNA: TGTGCCAGCAGCTTTACTTCCTACGAGCAGTACTTC. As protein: CASSFTSYEQYF.

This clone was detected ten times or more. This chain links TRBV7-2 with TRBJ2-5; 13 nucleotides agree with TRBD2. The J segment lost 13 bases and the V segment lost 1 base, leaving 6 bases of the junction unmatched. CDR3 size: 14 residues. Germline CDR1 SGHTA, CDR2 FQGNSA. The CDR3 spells CASSLGTSGGDMYF. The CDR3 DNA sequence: TGTGCCAGCAGCTTAGGGACTAGCGGGGGCGACATGTACTTC.

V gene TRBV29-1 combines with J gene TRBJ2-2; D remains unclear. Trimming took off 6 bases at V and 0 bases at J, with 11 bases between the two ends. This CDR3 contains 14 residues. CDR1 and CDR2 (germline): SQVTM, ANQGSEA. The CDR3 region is CSVRTASNTGELFF. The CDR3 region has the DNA TGCAGCGTGAGGACCGCTTCGAACACCGGGGAGCTGTTTTTT.

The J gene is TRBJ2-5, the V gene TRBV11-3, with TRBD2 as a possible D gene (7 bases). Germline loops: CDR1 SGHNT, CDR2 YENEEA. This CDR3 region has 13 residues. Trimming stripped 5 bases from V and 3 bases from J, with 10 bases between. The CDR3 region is CASSRGAKETQYF. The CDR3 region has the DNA TGTGCCAGCAGCCGGGGGGCCAAAGAGACCCAGTACTTC. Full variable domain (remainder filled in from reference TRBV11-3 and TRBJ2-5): EAGVVQSPRYKIIEKKQPVAFWCNPISGHNTLYWYLQNLGQGPELLIRYENEEAVDDSQLPKDRFSAERLKGVDSTLKIQPAELGDSAVYLCASSRGAKETQYFGPGTRLLVL.